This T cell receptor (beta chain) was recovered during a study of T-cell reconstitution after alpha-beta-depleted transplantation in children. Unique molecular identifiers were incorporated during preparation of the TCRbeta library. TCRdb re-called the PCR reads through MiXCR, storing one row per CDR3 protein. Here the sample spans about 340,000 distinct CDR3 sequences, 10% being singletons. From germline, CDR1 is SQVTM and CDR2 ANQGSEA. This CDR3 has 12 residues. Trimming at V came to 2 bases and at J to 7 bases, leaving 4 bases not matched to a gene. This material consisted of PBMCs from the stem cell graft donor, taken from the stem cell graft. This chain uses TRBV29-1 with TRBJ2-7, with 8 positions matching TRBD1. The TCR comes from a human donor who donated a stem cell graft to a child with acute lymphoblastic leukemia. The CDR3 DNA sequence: TGCAGCGTTGAACAGGGGGCTTTTGAGCAGTACTTC. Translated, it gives CSVEQGAFEQYF.